A selection of T cell receptor beta chains follows, all from one sample in a study of cytomegalovirus exposure and HLA in healthy donors. Sequencing was performed with immunoSEQ multiplex PCR; in TCRdb, only in-frame clones are kept and a portion is missing. The data hold approximately 130,000 clones, with around 76% observed a single time. Sequenced material: PBMCs. The receptors shown here come from a woman aged 50 to 60 in good health and CMV-seronegative. Each CDR3 is given with its conserved first and last residue. A D gene is named only where the DNA matches it firmly. Rows may omit the clone size; those that give it use once, few, many or a size class.

j_call cdr3_length clone_size d_call v_call cdr3_nt cdr3_aa
TRBJ1-4 18 few NA TRBV28 TGTGCCAGCAGCCCCCTCGGGGGGGACGAGATAACTAATGAAAAACTGTTTTTT CASSPLGGDEITNEKLFF
TRBJ2-3 15 NA TRBD2 TRBV19 TGTGCCAGTAGTGGTCTAGCGGGGGGCACAGATACGCAGTATTTT CASSGLAGGTDTQYF
TRBJ1-5 15 NA NA TRBV7-8 TGTGCCAGCAGCTTGACACAAGAAGTATATCAGCCCCAGCATTTT CASSLTQEVYQPQHF
TRBJ1-2 14 NA NA TRBV11-1 TGTGCCAGCAGCTTAGGGCTGGGCCGCTATGGCTACACCTTC CASSLGLGRYGYTF
TRBJ1-1 12 NA TRBD1 TRBV25-1 TGTGCCAGCAGTGGGCAGGGGGGTGAAGCTTTCTTT CASSGQGGEAFF
TRBJ2-1 14 NA NA TRBV7-2 TGTGCCAGCAGCCGAGGGGGGGGGTACAATGAGCAGTTCTTC CASSRGGGYNEQFF
TRBJ2-7 15 NA TRBD2 TRBV4-3 TGCGCCAGCAGCCAAGATTGGGGGGGACCCTACGAGCAGTACTTC CASSQDWGGPYEQYF
TRBJ2-4 12 NA NA TRBV5-1 TGCGCCAGCAGCTTCGAGAAAAACATTCAGTACTTC CASSFEKNIQYF
TRBJ1-5 13 NA NA TRBV2 TGTGCCAGCAACAGAAATAGCAATCAGCCCCAGCATTTT CASNRNSNQPQHF
TRBJ2-3 15 once NA TRBV5-1 TGCGCCAGCAGCTTGACAGGGATGGTAACAGATACGCAGTATTTT CASSLTGMVTDTQYF
TRBJ1-2 17 NA NA TRBV4-2 TGTGCCAGCAGCCAAGCGTCTTCCCACCGACAGAACTATGGCTACACCTTC CASSQASSHRQNYGYTF
TRBJ1-1 14 NA TRBD1 TRBV29-1 TGCAGCGTTTCCCGGACAGGGGTCAACACTGAAGCTTTCTTT CSVSRTGVNTEAFF
TRBJ2-3 17 NA NA TRBV4-2 TGTGCCAGCAGCCAAGACTGGGGGGAGGTCCAAGTAGGTACGCAGTATTTT CASSQDWGEVQVGTQYF
TRBJ1-4 12 NA NA TRBV11-3 TGTGCCAGCCGTCAACGGGGGGAAAAACTGTTTTTT CASRQRGEKLFF
TRBJ2-3 15 few TRBD2 TRBV7-2 TGTGCCAGCAGCCCCACTAGCGGAAGCACAGATACGCAGTATTTT CASSPTSGSTDTQYF
TRBJ2-7 11 NA NA TRBV7-2 TGTGCCAGCAGCTTCGAGGACGAGCAGTACTTC CASSFEDEQYF
TRBJ2-2 17 NA TRBD2 TRBV11-2 TGTGCCAGCAGCCGGGGGGTATCTCGCTCGTTGACCGGGGAGCTGTTTTTT CASSRGVSRSLTGELFF
TRBJ1-5 16 NA TRBD1 TRBV19 TGTGCCACTAAACAAACCCCGGACAGGATCAATCAGCCCCAGCATTTT CATKQTPDRINQPQHF
TRBJ1-2 14 NA NA TRBV6-4 TGTGCCAGCGCTACCTCGGCGGGGCTCGAAGGCTACCCCTTC CASATSAGLEGYPF
TRBJ2-3 12 NA NA TRBV6-5 TGTGCCAGCAGACGGTACACAGATACGCAGTATTTT CASRRYTDTQYF
TRBJ2-6 20 once NA TRBV18 TGTGCCAGCTCGTTCGGGGGTCCAGGGTTGGATATCCCTGGGGCCAACGTCCTGACTTTC CASSFGGPGLDIPGANVLTF
TRBJ2-2 10 NA NA TRBV29-1 TGCAGCGTTGTCCGGTCGGAGCTGTTTTTT CSVVRSELFF
TRBJ1-4 14 NA NA TRBV6-5 TGTGCCAGCAGTTACTCCGGAGGGGATGAAAAACTGTTTTTT CASSYSGGDEKLFF
TRBJ1-2 14 NA NA TRBV5-1 TGCGCCAGCAGCTTGGGCGTGGTAGGGAGTGGCTACACCTTC CASSLGVVGSGYTF
TRBJ2-3 14 NA TRBD2 TRBV28 TGTGCCAGCAGCCCCGGGGACTATACAGATACGCAGTATTTT CASSPGDYTDTQYF
TRBJ2-7 15 NA TRBD1 TRBV7-9 TGTGCCAGCAGCTTAAAGCGGACAGGGGAATACGAGCAGTACTTC CASSLKRTGEYEQYF
TRBJ1-1 16 NA TRBD1 TRBV25-1 TGTGCCAGCAGTCCTAGGACAGGGGCCCTGAACACTGAAGCTTTCTTT CASSPRTGALNTEAFF
TRBJ1-3 15 once TRBD1 TRBV9 TGTGCCAGCAGCGTTGGGGACAGAGATGGAAACACCATATATTTT CASSVGDRDGNTIYF
TRBJ2-5 12 NA TRBD2 TRBV30 TGTGCCTGGAGTCTAGCGGGAGAGACCCAGTACTTC CAWSLAGETQYF
TRBJ2-7 16 once TRBD2 TRBV7-9 TGTTCCAGCAGCTTAAGAACTAGCGGGAGTTCGTACGAGCAGTACTTC CSSSLRTSGSSYEQYF
TRBJ1-1 13 NA NA TRBV15 TGTGCCACCAGCAGAGTAATGAACACTGAAGCTTTCTTT CATSRVMNTEAFF
TRBJ2-5 15 NA NA TRBV5-4 TGTGCCAGCAGCTTTGGGCTAGCCTTTGGGGAGACCCAGTACTTC CASSFGLAFGETQYF
TRBJ2-5 15 NA TRBD1 TRBV19 TGTGCCAGTAGTAAGGACAGGGCCCCCCAAGAGACCCAGTACTTC CASSKDRAPQETQYF
TRBJ1-2 15 NA TRBD1 TRBV18 TGTGCCAGCTCACCCGGACAGGGCGTCTCGAGTGGCTACACCTTC CASSPGQGVSSGYTF
TRBJ1-1 13 NA NA TRBV19 TGTGCCAGTAGTAACAGGCCGAGGACTGAAGCTTTCTTT CASSNRPRTEAFF
TRBJ1-1 15 few NA TRBV2 TGTGCCAGCAGTGAAGCGAAAGGGGAGAACACTGAAGCTTTCTTT CASSEAKGENTEAFF
TRBJ2-5 17 NA TRBD1 TRBV28 TGTGCCAGCAGTTGGAGGCCGGGACAGGGAATCCGGGAGACCCAGTACTTC CASSWRPGQGIRETQYF
TRBJ1-3 15 NA NA TRBV6-6 TGTGCCAGCAGTTACTACGCCAGGGGAGGAAACACCATATATTTT CASSYYARGGNTIYF
TRBJ2-3 15 NA TRBD2 TRBV2 TGTGCCAGCAAGTTGGCGGGAGCGGCAGCAGATACGCAGTATTTT CASKLAGAAADTQYF
TRBJ2-7 16 NA TRBD1 TRBV5-1 TGCGCCAGCAGGCGTGCCGGGACAGGGGCCTCCTACGAGCAGTACTTC CASRRAGTGASYEQYF
TRBJ1-1 15 NA NA TRBV6-5 TGTGCCAGCAGTACCCCTCAGGGGAGCGGCACTGAAGCTTTCTTT CASSTPQGSGTEAFF
TRBJ1-2 15 once NA TRBV5-4 TGTGCCAGCAGCTCCAGGACAGAGTTGGGCATACGCTACACCTTC CASSSRTELGIRYTF
TRBJ1-1 14 NA NA TRBV6-5 TGTGCCAGCAGCCGGGGGACGGAGGGGACTGAAGCTTTCTTT CASSRGTEGTEAFF
TRBJ1-1 15 NA TRBD1 TRBV28 TGTGCCAGCAGTTCGTTACAGGGGCGGAACACTGAAGCTTTCTTT CASSSLQGRNTEAFF